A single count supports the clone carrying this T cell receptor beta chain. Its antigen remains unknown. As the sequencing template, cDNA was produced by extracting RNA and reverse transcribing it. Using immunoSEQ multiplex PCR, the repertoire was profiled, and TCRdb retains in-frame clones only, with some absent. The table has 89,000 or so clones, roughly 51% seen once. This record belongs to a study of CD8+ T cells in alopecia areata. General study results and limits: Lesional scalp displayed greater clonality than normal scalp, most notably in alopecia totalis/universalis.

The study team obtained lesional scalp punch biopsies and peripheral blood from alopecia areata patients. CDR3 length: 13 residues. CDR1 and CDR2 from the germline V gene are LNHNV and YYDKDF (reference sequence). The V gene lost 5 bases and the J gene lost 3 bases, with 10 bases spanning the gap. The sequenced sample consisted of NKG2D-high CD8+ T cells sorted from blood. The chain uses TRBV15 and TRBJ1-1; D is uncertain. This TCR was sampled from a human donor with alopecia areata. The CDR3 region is CATSGGLDTEAFF. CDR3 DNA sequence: TGTGCCACCAGCGGAGGGTTGGACACTGAAGCTTTCTTT.